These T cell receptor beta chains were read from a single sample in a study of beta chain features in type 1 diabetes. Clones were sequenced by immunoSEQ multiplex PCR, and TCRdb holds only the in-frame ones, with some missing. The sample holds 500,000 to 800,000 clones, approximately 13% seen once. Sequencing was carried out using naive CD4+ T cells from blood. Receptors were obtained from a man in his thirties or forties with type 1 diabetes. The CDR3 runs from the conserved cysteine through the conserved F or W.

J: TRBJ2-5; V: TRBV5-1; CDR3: CASSYGQGEETQYF
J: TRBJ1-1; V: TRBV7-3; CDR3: CASSRTGVAGNTEAFF
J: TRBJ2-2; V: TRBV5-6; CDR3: CASSLAHTGELFF
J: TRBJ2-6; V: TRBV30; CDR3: CASLARRSGANVLTF
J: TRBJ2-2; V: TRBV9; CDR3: CASSVALSNTGELFF
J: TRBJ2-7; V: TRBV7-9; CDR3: CASSPLGTNEQYF
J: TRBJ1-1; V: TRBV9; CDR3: CASSVEVSSVEAFF
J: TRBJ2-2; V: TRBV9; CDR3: CASSVVQGTTGNTGELFF
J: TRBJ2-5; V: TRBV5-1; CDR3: CASSPTSGGQETQYF
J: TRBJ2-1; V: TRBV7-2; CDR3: CASTQDGLVYNEQFF
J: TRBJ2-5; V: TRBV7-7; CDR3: CASSPDRVGETQYF
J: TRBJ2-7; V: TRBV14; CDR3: CASSRTVSYEQYF
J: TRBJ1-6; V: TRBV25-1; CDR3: CASSDPSRGGESPLHF
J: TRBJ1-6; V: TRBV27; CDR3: CASSPGLYSPLHF
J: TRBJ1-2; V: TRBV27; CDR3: CASSSGVYGYTF
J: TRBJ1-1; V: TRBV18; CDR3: CATGGRNTEAFF
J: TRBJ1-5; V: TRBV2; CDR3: CASRSEANQPQHF
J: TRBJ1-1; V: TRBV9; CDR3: CASSVTTGMNTEAFF
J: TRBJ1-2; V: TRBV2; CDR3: CASSEAVGGYYGYTF
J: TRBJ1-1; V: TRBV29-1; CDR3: CSVDLTGGQQAFF
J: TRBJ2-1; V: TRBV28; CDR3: CASERAQGNEQFF
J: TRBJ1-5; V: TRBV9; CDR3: CASSVDPDQPQHF
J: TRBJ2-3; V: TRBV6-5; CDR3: CASSTGQKTDTQYF
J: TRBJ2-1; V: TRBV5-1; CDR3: CASSWVDSQGYNEQFF
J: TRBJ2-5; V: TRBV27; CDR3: CASSPGQGSSGQETQYF
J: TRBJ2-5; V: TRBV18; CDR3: CASSPSVDPGRETQYF
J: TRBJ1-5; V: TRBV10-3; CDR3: CAISESNQPQHF
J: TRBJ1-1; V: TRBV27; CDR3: CASSLSSPTEAFF
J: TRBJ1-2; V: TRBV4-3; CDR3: CASSQDIARLDYGYTF